Listed below are T cell receptor beta chains from one sample, sequenced in a study of blood T cell repertoires in COVID-19. The table came from immunoSEQ multiplex PCR; TCRdb's copy has only in-frame clones and leaves some out. This sample has some 210,000 clones, with about 81% found just once. The specimen sequenced was PBMCs or T cells enriched from blood (not recorded which). Receptors were obtained from a man aged 35-49 years who had recovered from COVID-19. CDR3s include the opening cysteine and the closing phenylalanine or tryptophan. The D gene is left open where the match is weak. The size field is filled for only some rows; it gives once, few, many or a size class.

CDR3 protein	CDR3 DNA	clone size	CDR3 length	V gene	D gene	J gene
CASIGGSVGASYNEQFF	TGTGCCAGCATAGGGGGTAGCGTGGGGGCCTCCTACAATGAGCAGTTCTTC	.	17	TRBV2	.	TRBJ2-1
CASSGGQNYGYTF	TGTGCCAGCAGCGGAGGACAGAACTATGGCTACACCTTC	.	13	TRBV2	.	TRBJ1-2
CASSRSGTGAGYTF	TGTGCCAGCAGCCGCTCCGGGACAGGGGCCGGCTACACCTTC	.	14	TRBV3-1/TRBV3-2	TRBD1	TRBJ1-2
CASSYTTDYEQYF	TGTGCCAGCAGTTACACAACAGATTACGAGCAGTACTTC	.	13	TRBV6-5	.	TRBJ2-7
CASSDLQGQSYGYTF	TGTGCCAGCAGTGACCTACAGGGGCAGAGCTATGGCTACACCTTC	.	15	TRBV2	TRBD1	TRBJ1-2
CASSGDYGYTF	TGTGCCAGCTCAGGGGACTATGGCTACACCTTC	.	11	TRBV2	.	TRBJ1-2
CATFERDRDYGYTF	TGTGCCACCTTTGAACGGGACAGGGACTATGGCTACACCTTC	once	14	TRBV10-3	TRBD1	TRBJ1-2
CASSPGQSYEQYF	TGTGCCAGCTCACCAGGACAGTCCTACGAGCAGTACTTC	.	13	TRBV18	.	TRBJ2-7
CASSPFGQGMSEAFF	TGTGCCAGCTCACCTTTTGGACAGGGCATGTCTGAAGCTTTCTTT	few	15	TRBV18	TRBD1	TRBJ1-1
CASSVLPGGQNSPLHF	TGTGCCAGCAGCGTTTTGCCGGGAGGCCAAAATTCACCCCTCCACTTT	once	16	TRBV9	.	TRBJ1-6
CASSINGRWRGRYTEAFF	TGTGCCAGTAGTATCAACGGACGGTGGAGGGGGCGTTATACTGAAGCTTTCTTT	.	18	TRBV19	TRBD1	TRBJ1-1